These 19 T cell receptor beta chains were all obtained from the same sample, sequenced in a study of blood T cell repertoires in COVID-19. Assay used: immunoSEQ multiplex PCR; TCRdb lists only in-frame clones, some missing. Counted here are 350,000 to 450,000 clones, around 89% occurring once; the ten biggest clones make up approximately 1.2%. The sample was PBMCs or T cells enriched from blood (not recorded which). The source is a man in his thirties or forties who had recovered from COVID-19.

The CDR3 nucleotides read TGTGCCAGCAGCCAAGGGGGGGGACTAGCGCATGAGCAGTTCTTC. Translating it yields CASSQGGGLAHEQFF. This chain links TRBV3-1 (or the pseudogene TRBV3-2) with TRBJ2-1; 10 nucleotides agree with TRBD2. The CDR3 length is 15 residues. V lost 1 base and J lost 8; bases outside the gene matches: 5. The V gene's germline CDR1 is LGHDT and CDR2 YNNKEL (reference sequence).

The chain couples TRBV30 to TRBJ1-5; D gene unclear. The CDR3 is 15 amino acids. The germline gives CDR1 GTSNPN, CDR2 SVGIG (reference sequence). V was trimmed by 3 bases and J by 4 bases, leaving 16 bases between them. The CDR3 sequence: CAWSPGSGNNQPQHF. DNA for the CDR3: TGTGCCTGGAGCCCAGGATCGGGGAATAATCAGCCCCAGCATTTT. Filled out from reference TRBV30 and TRBJ1-5, the complete variable domain reads SQTIHQWPATLVQPVGSPLSLECTVEGTSNPNLYWYRQAAGRGLQLLFYSVGIGQISSEVPQNLSASRPQDRQFILSSKKLLLSDSGFYLCAWSPGSGNNQPQHFGDGTRLSIL.

V gene TRBV3-1 (or the pseudogene TRBV3-2) combines with J gene TRBJ2-7; tentative D call: TRBD1 (6 bases). Trimming took off 3 bases at V and 0 bases at J, with 15 bases between the two ends. Germline V gene lookup returns CDR1 LGHDT and CDR2 YNNKEL (reference sequence). The CDR3 extends over 16 amino acids. CDR3 loop: CASSQGPGTSSYEQYF. Here the CDR3 DNA reads TGTGCCAGCAGCCAGGGCCCCGGGACATCCTCCTACGAGCAGTACTTC.

The chain has TRBV5-8 and TRBJ1-1, with 9 bases lining up with TRBD1. The trim removed 5 bases at V and 5 bases at J, leaving 7 bases unmatched. Germline V gives CDR1 SGHTS, CDR2 YDEGEE. The CDR3 runs 14 residues. CDR3 loop: CASSTGTGSTEAFF. The CDR3 DNA is TGTGCCAGCAGTACCGGGACAGGGTCTACTGAAGCTTTCTTT.

The chain has TRBV5-1 and TRBJ1-4; D gene uncertain. Per germline, CDR1 SGHRS and CDR2 YFSETQ. The V gene lost 0 bases and the J gene lost 5 bases, with 8 bases spanning the gap. This CDR3 has 14 amino acids. The CDR3 coding sequence is TGCGCCAGCAGCTTGGACGGGTCAAATGAAAAACTGTTTTTT. It encodes CASSLDGSNEKLFF.

This chain uses TRBV3-1 (or the pseudogene TRBV3-2) with TRBJ2-5, with a tentative D call TRBD2 (5 bases). Germline values: CDR1 LGHDT, CDR2 YNNKEL (reference sequence). CDR3 length equals 14 residues. Trimming took off 0 bases at V and 5 bases at J, with 10 bases between the two ends. CDR3 sequence: CASSQDTSAETQYF. The CDR3 DNA reads TGTGCCAGCAGCCAAGATACTAGTGCTGAGACCCAGTACTTC.

The chain combines TRBV5-4 with TRBJ2-5; D is possibly TRBD2 (6 bases). The V gene's germline CDR1 is SGHNT and CDR2 YYREEE (reference sequence). With 5 bases removed from V and 2 bases from J, the gap between germline ends came to 16 bases. This CDR3 has 15 residues. The CDR3 nucleotides are TGTGCCAGCAGGACCCCCGGGACTTCTCAAGAGACCCAGTACTTC. It encodes CASRTPGTSQETQYF.

This clone was seen a handful of times. The chain carries TRBV11-2 and TRBJ1-6; no clear D. CDR1 and CDR2 from the germline V gene are SGHAT and FQNNGV. The CDR3 has 14 residues. Trimming stripped 3 bases from V and 7 bases from J, with 10 bases between. This chain's CDR3 is CASSFRLENSPLHF. CDR3 DNA sequence: TGTGCCAGCAGCTTTAGATTAGAGAATTCACCCCTCCACTTT.

The chain joins TRBV18 to TRBJ1-1; no definite D call. The CDR3 is 16 residues long. V lost 2 bases to trimming and J lost 8 bases, with 21 bases between them. Germline assignment: CDR1 KGHSH and CDR2 LQKENI. The CDR3 region has the DNA TGTGCCAGCTCACCAGCGCGTACGACGGAGCTTAGGGAAGCTTTCTTT. This translates into CASSPARTTELREAFF.

This chain connects TRBV10-1 to TRBJ1-6; TRBD1 matches 8 bases. CDR1 is WNHNN, CDR2 SYGVQD, per germline (reference sequence). Trimming removed 5 bases from V and 8 bases from J; junction bases left unmatched: 2. The CDR3 extends over 13 amino acids. The CDR3 is CASSPQGDSPLHF. CDR3 DNA: TGCGCCAGCAGTCCACAGGGGGATTCACCCCTCCACTTT.

The CDR3 loop reads CASSLAGGGGTGELFF. CDR3 DNA sequence: TGTGCCAGCAGCTTAGCGGGGGGCGGTGGTACCGGGGAGCTGTTTTTT. V and J are TRBV11-2 and TRBJ2-2, with D tentatively TRBD2 (7 bases). The CDR3 contains 16 residues. Germline V gene data show CDR1 as SGHAT and CDR2 as FQNNGV. V shed 1 base and J shed 5 bases, with 14 bases lying between them.

This chain links TRBV2 with TRBJ2-1, with TRBD2 matching over 10 bases. The V segment lost 4 bases and the J segment 9 bases; nucleotides outside the gene matches: 9. The CDR3 sequence is 15 residues long. Germline CDR1 and CDR2: SNHLY and FYNNEI. CDR3 sequence: CASSVLLAGVGEQFF. CDR3 DNA: TGTGCCAGCAGTGTACTGCTAGCGGGAGTGGGTGAGCAGTTCTTC.

The chain uses TRBV6-5 and TRBJ1-2, with 10 bases identical to TRBD1. The J segment lost 6 bases and the V segment lost 5 bases, leaving 6 bases of the junction unmatched. The CDR3 covers 14 residues. The germline V gene encodes CDR1 MNHEY and CDR2 SVGAGI. CDR3 sequence: CASSLGTGDHGYTF. Here the CDR3 DNA reads TGTGCCAGCAGTCTCGGGACAGGGGATCATGGCTACACCTTC.

The chain employs TRBV7-9 and TRBJ2-7, with D possibly TRBD2 on 6 matching bases. This CDR3 region has 15 residues. The germline V gene has CDR1 SEHNR and CDR2 FQNEAQ (reference sequence). The V gene lost 4 bases and the J gene lost 2 bases, with 15 bases spanning the gap. The CDR3 is CASSSNKGLTYEQYF. The CDR3 DNA sequence: TGTGCCAGCAGCTCTAATAAGGGACTGACCTACGAGCAGTACTTC.

Only one count was recorded for this clone. The genes are TRBV15 and TRBJ2-7; 7 bases are shared with TRBD2. Trimming removed 8 bases from V and 0 bases from J; junction bases left unmatched: 7. The germline gives CDR1 LNHNV, CDR2 YYDKDF (reference sequence). CDR3 length equals 14 residues. The CDR3 DNA reads as TGTGCCACCCAAACTAGCGCGAGCTCCTACGAGCAGTACTTC. This translates into CATQTSASSYEQYF.

V usage is TRBV12-3 or TRBV12-4 and J usage is TRBJ1-2; tentatively, D is TRBD1 (6 bases). Trimming removed 5 bases from V and 4 bases from J, with 11 bases in between. The CDR3 consists of 13 residues. This CDR3 reads CASSGGGPYGYTF. In DNA, the CDR3 is TGTGCCAGCAGTGGGGGGGGGCCCTATGGCTACACCTTC.

This sequence joins TRBV7-9 and TRBJ2-7, with D uncertain. This CDR3 comprises 13 residues. V was cut by 3 bases and J by 0 bases, with 6 bases left in between. Per germline, CDR1 SEHNR and CDR2 FQNEAQ (reference sequence). CDR3 residues: CASSFDNSYEQYF. The CDR3 bases are TGTGCCAGCAGCTTTGACAACTCCTACGAGCAGTACTTC.

This chain connects TRBV6-5 to TRBJ1-1, with D unclear. Per the germline V gene, CDR1 is MNHEY and CDR2 is SVGAGI. V lost 7 bases and J 7 bases, leaving 16 bases between the germline ends. CDR3 length: 13 amino acids. The chain's CDR3 is CASTPLGSDEAFF. The CDR3 DNA is TGTGCCAGCACACCCCTGGGGAGCGATGAAGCTTTCTTT.

The rearrangement joins TRBV2 to TRBJ2-7; no clear D. Deletions cut 0 bases from V and 6 bases from J, with 12 bases between. The CDR3 runs to 14 residues. Germline CDR1 reads SNHLY; CDR2 reads FYNNEI. CDR3 in amino acids: CASSEAQVVGEQYF. The CDR3 DNA follows: TGTGCCAGCAGTGAAGCGCAGGTGGTTGGCGAGCAGTACTTC.